This TCR beta chain was captured in a study of blood T cell repertoires in COVID-19. Only in-frame clones appear in the TCRdb table, and some are missing; sequencing was by immunoSEQ multiplex PCR. The data hold about 98,000 clones, with over 70% observed a single time. The TCR comes from a man aged 65 to 85 with acute or convalescent COVID-19. The sequenced sample was peripheral blood.

The CDR3 reads CASRFRTEAFF. The CDR3 coding sequence is TGTGCCTCCCGGTTTCGGACTGAAGCTTTCTTT. V gene TRBV10-3 combines with J gene TRBJ1-1, with D unclear. V lost 11 bases and J lost 5, with 12 bases in between. The CDR3 spans 11 residues. Germline-derived CDR1 and CDR2 are ENHRY and SYGVKD.